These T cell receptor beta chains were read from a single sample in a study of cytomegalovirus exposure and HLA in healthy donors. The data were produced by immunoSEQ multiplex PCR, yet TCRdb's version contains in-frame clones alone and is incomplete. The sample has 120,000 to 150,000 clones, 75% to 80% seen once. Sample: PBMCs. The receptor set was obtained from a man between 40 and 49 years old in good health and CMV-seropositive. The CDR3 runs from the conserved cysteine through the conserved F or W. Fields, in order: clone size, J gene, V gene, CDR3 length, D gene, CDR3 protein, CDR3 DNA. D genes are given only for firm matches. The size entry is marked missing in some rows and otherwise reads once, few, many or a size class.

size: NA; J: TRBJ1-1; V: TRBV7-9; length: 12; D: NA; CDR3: CASSLSNSEAFF; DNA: TGTGCCAGCAGCTTATCAAACAGTGAAGCTTTCTTT
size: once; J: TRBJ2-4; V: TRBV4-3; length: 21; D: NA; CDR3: CASSQDPPWTTLSLAKNIQYF; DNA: TGCGCCAGCAGCCAAGATCCCCCTTGGACAACGCTATCACTAGCCAAAAACATTCAGTACTTC
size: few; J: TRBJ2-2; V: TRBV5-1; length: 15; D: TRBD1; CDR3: CASSLEGQGPGELFF; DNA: TGCGCCAGCAGCTTGGAAGGACAGGGACCCGGGGAGCTGTTTTTT
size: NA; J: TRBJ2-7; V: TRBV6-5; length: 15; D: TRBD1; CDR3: CASSYEGQGTYEQYF; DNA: TGTGCCAGCAGTTACGAGGGACAGGGAACCTACGAGCAGTACTTC
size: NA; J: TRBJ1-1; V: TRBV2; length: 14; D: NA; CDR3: CASSEVGGTTEAFF; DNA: TGTGCCAGCAGTGAAGTGGGCGGGACCACTGAAGCTTTCTTT
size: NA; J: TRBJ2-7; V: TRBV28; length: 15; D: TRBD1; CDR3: CASSSAGTGTYEQYF; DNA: TGTGCCAGCAGTTCGGCAGGGACAGGAACCTACGAGCAGTACTTC
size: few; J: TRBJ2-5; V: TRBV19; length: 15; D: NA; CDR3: CASSIAGGAQETQYF; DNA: TGTGCCAGTAGTATAGCGGGGGGCGCGCAGGAGACCCAGTACTTC
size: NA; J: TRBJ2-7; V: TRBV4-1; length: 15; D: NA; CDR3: CASSQDIQSSYEQYF; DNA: TGCGCCAGCAGCCAAGATATACAGAGCTCCTACGAGCAGTACTTC
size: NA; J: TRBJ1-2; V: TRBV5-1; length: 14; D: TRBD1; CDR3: CASTNSGQNYGYTF; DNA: TGCGCCAGCACCAATTCGGGACAGAACTATGGCTACACCTTC
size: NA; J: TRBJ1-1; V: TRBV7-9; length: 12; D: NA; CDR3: CSSSFSYTEAFF; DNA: TGTTCCAGCAGCTTTTCGTACACTGAAGCTTTCTTT
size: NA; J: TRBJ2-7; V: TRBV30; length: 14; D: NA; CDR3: CAWSDLGGPYEQYF; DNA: TGTGCCTGGAGTGACCTCGGGGGGCCCTACGAGCAGTACTTC
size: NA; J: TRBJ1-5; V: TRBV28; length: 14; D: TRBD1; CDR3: CASRLTGGGQPQHF; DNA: TGTGCCAGCAGATTGACAGGGGGTGGTCAGCCCCAGCATTTT
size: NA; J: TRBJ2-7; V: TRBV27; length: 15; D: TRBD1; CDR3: CASSLYPGQGSEQYF; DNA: TGTGCCAGCAGTCTCTACCCGGGACAGGGCTCCGAGCAGTACTTC
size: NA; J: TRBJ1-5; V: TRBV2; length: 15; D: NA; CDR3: CASKPIGGPEQPQHF; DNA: TGTGCCAGCAAGCCGATCGGGGGTCCCGAACAGCCCCAGCATTTT
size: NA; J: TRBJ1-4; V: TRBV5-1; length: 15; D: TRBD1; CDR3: CASSLEGQGGEKLFF; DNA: TGCGCCAGCAGCTTGGAAGGACAGGGTGGGGAAAAACTGTTTTTT
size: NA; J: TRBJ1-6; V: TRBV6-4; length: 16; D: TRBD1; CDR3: CASREQGASYNSPLHF; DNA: TGTGCCAGCAGAGAACAGGGGGCGTCCTATAATTCACCCCTCCACTTT
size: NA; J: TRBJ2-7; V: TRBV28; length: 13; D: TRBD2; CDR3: CASTEREGREQYF; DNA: TGTGCCAGCACAGAGCGGGAGGGCCGCGAGCAGTACTTC
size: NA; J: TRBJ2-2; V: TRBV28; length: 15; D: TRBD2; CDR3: CASSTLAGVPGELFF; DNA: TGTGCCAGCAGTACCTTAGCGGGAGTCCCCGGGGAGCTGTTTTTT
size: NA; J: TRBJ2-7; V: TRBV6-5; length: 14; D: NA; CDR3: CASSWTVHSYEQYF; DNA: TGTGCCAGCAGCTGGACAGTTCACTCCTACGAGCAGTACTTC
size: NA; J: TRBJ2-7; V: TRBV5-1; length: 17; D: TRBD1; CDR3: CASSLGPPGQGTYEQYF; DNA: TGCGCCAGCAGTTTGGGACCTCCTGGACAGGGGACGTACGAGCAGTACTTC
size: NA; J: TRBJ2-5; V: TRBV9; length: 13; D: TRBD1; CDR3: CASTRTGSETQYF; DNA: TGTGCCAGCACCCGGACAGGGAGCGAGACCCAGTACTTC
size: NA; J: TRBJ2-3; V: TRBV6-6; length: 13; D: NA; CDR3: CASSYSTGDTQYF; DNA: TGTGCCAGCAGTTACTCGACGGGGGATACGCAGTATTTT
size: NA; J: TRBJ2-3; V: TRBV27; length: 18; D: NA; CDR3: CASSLYMGETPSTDTQYF; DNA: TGTGCCAGCAGTTTATATATGGGCGAAACCCCAAGCACAGATACGCAGTATTTT
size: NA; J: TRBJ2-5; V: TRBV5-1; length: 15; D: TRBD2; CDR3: CASSPGGGTQETQYF; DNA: TGCGCCAGCAGCCCGGGAGGGGGGACCCAAGAGACCCAGTACTTC
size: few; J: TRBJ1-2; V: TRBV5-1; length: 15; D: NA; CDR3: CAVPGHHLANYGYTF; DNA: TGCGCCGTCCCGGGACACCATTTAGCTAACTATGGCTACACCTTC
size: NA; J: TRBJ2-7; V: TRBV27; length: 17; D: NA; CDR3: CASSLSRNFGANYEQYF; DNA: TGTGCCAGCAGTTTATCTCGTAATTTTGGGGCTAACTACGAGCAGTACTTC
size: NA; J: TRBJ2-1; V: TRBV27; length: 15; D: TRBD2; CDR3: CASSFLAGGDNEQFF; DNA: TGTGCCAGCAGTTTCCTAGCGGGAGGGGACAATGAGCAGTTCTTC